The sequence of this T cell receptor beta chain was determined in a study of CD8 T cells in ankylosing spondylitis. Notes on the study in general: As reported, disease-linked clones showed significant enrichment in matched ankylosing spondylitis synovial fluid. Disease-linked clones displayed a CD8+ phenotype and appeared relatively rarely in peripheral blood. A motif in TCR beta, a set of eight or nine highly homologous variants, appeared characteristic of ankylosing spondylitis blood.

With regard to this clonotype: The antigen is unknown.

TCRdb redid the calling of the 5' RACE reads with MiXCR, one entry per CDR3 protein. Of some 130,000 distinct CDR3 sequences listed, roughly an eighth are singletons. Trimming cost V 4 bases and J 8 bases, with 15 bases left between them. The CDR3 consists of 14 residues. From germline, CDR1 is MNHEY and CDR2 SMNVEV (reference sequence). Source material: blood, either unsorted or a sorted T cell fraction (not recorded which). The sequence was collected from a female donor with ankylosing spondylitis or in good health (not recorded which). This chain joins TRBV27 and TRBJ2-1; D may match TRBD1 or TRBD2 (5 bases each). Here the CDR3 reads CASSSHPQGHEQFF. CDR3 coding DNA: TGTGCCAGCAGTTCCCACCCCCAGGGACATGAGCAGTTCTTC.